This TCR beta chain is drawn from a study of blood T cells in healthy people across ages. Broader study findings: Investigators viewed diversity estimates from one million T cells as underestimates, the study reported. TCR beta diversity per million T cells fell roughly linearly with age.

Combining a sample-barcoded 5' primer with a J-beta primer mix, a second PCR ran for roughly 7 to 12 cycles. Tagging of each cDNA molecule was performed by a template-switch adaptor with 12 random nucleotides. One entry per CDR3 protein, called by TCRdb with MiXCR from the 5' RACE reads. This repertoire shows about 730,000 distinct CDR3 sequences, roughly 47% found once; its top ten account for 20% to 25%. This clonotype occurred a few times. Its antigen is unidentified. Healthy individuals of Caucasian origin from Russia, aged about 6 to 100, served as donors. Per the germline V gene, CDR1 is SGHRS and CDR2 is YFSETQ. V lost 0 bases and J 1 base, leaving 16 bases between the germline ends. There are 17 residues in the CDR3.

This sequence originates from a woman aged 55-69 years in good health. The chain is built from TRBV5-1 and TRBJ2-5; D remains unclear. Sample: blood. CDR3 residues: CASSLGEMPGGQETQYF. The DNA of the CDR3 is TGCGCCAGCAGCTTGGGGGAAATGCCGGGTGGCCAAGAGACCCAGTACTTC.